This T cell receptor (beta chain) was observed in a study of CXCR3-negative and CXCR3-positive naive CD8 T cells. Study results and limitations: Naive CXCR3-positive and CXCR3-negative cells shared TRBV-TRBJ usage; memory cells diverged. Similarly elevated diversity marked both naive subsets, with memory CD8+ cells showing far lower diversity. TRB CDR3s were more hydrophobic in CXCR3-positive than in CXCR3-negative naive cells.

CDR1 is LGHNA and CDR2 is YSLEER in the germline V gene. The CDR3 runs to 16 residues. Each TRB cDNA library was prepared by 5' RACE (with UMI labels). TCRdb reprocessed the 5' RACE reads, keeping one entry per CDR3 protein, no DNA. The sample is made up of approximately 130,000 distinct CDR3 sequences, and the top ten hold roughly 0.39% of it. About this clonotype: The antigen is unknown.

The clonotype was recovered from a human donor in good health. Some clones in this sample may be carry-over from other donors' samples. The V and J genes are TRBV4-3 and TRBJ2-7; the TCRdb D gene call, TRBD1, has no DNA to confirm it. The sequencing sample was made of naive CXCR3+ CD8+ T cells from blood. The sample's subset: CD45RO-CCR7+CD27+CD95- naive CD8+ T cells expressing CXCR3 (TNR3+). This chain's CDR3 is CASSQELDRVQDEQYF.